A single sample is the source of the 7 T cell receptor beta chains below, sequenced in a study of blood T cell repertoires in COVID-19. Clones were read by immunoSEQ multiplex PCR, and TCRdb kept only the in-frame ones, dropping some. The sample has approximately 77,000 clones, 65% to 90% seen once. Sequencing was carried out using peripheral blood. The receptors were sampled from a middle-aged man with COVID-19, enrolled during active disease.

The gene calls are TRBV10-3 and TRBJ1-1, with a tentative D call TRBD1 (5 bases). The length of the CDR3 is 11 residues. V was shortened by 2 bases and J by 10 bases, with 8 bases between the two germline ends. Per the germline V gene, CDR1 is ENHRY and CDR2 is SYGVKD. Here the CDR3 DNA reads TGTGCCATCAGTGAGAGTCAGGGAGCTTTCTTT. Its translation is CAISESQGAFF.

The rearrangement joins TRBV25-1 to TRBJ2-5; 11 nucleotides line up with TRBD2. The CDR3 sequence is 14 residues long. V lost 4 bases and J lost 4; bases outside the gene matches: 2. Germline CDR1 is MGHDK and CDR2 is SYGVNS. CDR3 coding DNA: TGTGCCAGCAGTGCACTAGCGGGAGCAGAGACCCAGTACTTC. Translation gives CASSALAGAETQYF.

V is TRBV7-9 and J is TRBJ2-5; a possible D gene is TRBD2 (6 bases). The V gene's germline CDR1 is SEHNR and CDR2 FQNEAQ (reference sequence). V was cut by 1 base and J by 2 bases, with 11 bases left in between. The CDR3 contains 15 residues. In DNA form, the CDR3 reads TGTGCCAGCAGCTTAGTCGGGAGTAGTCAAGAGACCCAGTACTTC. Residues: CASSLVGSSQETQYF.

The chain uses TRBV9 and TRBJ2-1, with TRBD2 matching over 13 bases. CDR1 is SGDLS, CDR2 YYNGEE, per germline. V trimming: 4 bases; J trimming: 0 bases; junction bases outside the gene matches: 10. The CDR3 extends over 19 amino acids. CDR3 coding DNA: TGTGCCAGCAGCATCGGACTAGCGGGAGTGGGTAGCTCCTACAATGAGCAGTTCTTC. Its translation is CASSIGLAGVGSSYNEQFF.

The chain employs TRBV5-1 and TRBJ1-4; unclear D gene. Germline V gives CDR1 SGHRS, CDR2 YFSETQ. Trimming cost V 5 bases and J 7 bases, with 12 bases left between them. This CDR3 spans 13 amino acids. CDR3 coding DNA: TGCGCCAGCAGAGAAGGGAGTCTTGAAAAACTGTTTTTT. It translates to CASREGSLEKLFF.

The CDR3 protein is CATSSTRQVGSYEQYF. CDR3 in DNA: TGTGCCACCAGCAGCACCCGACAGGTTGGGTCCTACGAGCAGTACTTC. J is TRBJ2-7 and V is TRBV15; weak D call: TRBD1 (6 bases). The CDR3 length is 16 residues. Per germline, CDR1 LNHNV and CDR2 YYDKDF (reference sequence). Trimming pared 3 bases from V and 1 base from J, leaving 16 bases between.

The CDR3 here is CAWGTGGLLNSPLHF. DNA for the CDR3: TGTGCCTGGGGGACAGGGGGATTGCTTAATTCACCCCTCCACTTT. The J gene is TRBJ1-6, the V gene TRBV30, with 11 bases that match TRBD1. The J segment lost 6 bases and the V segment lost 5 bases, leaving 6 bases of the junction unmatched. Germline V gene sequence: CDR1 GTSNPN, CDR2 SVGIG (reference sequence). The CDR3 sequence is 15 residues long. The whole variable domain, remainder taken from reference TRBV30 and TRBJ1-6, is SQTIHQWPATLVQPVGSPLSLECTVEGTSNPNLYWYRQAAGRGLQLLFYSVGIGQISSEVPQNLSASRPQDRQFILSSKKLLLSDSGFYLCAWGTGGLLNSPLHFGNGTRLTVT.